This record concerns one T cell receptor beta chain sequence. Its antigen remains unidentified. The trim removed 7 bases at V and 4 bases at J, leaving 6 bases unmatched. CDR3 length: 14 residues. Germline V CDR1 and CDR2: SNHLY, FYNNEI. These data originate in a study of blood T cells in healthy people across ages. Study-level points and caveats: Roughly linear declines in TCR beta diversity per million T cells occurred with age. Donor CMV infection status was unknown, possibly confounding age-related changes in expanded clonotypes.

A J-beta primer mix and a sample-barcoded 5' primer were used in a second PCR of about 7 to 12 cycles. A single record per CDR3 protein comes from TCRdb applying MiXCR to the 5' RACE reads. The sample has more than 750,000 distinct CDR3 sequences, 25% to 35% seen once. The same sample was also studied in work on T cells of mothers and their children. That paper states: The study sampled a few healthy Caucasian mothers and their six children. Extracted RNA, in its entirety, went into cDNA synthesis at about 1.5 ug per 15 ul.

The receptor's source is a woman between 35 and 50 years old in good health. The sequenced sample was blood. The chain recombines TRBV2 with TRBJ2-5; 10 nucleotides align to TRBD1. This CDR3 reads CASIRQGAGETQYF. The CDR3 DNA sequence: TGTGCCAGCATTAGACAGGGGGCGGGAGAGACCCAGTACTTC. The variable domain in full, completed from reference TRBV2 and TRBJ2-5, reads EPEVTQTPSHQVTQMGQEVILRCVPISNHLYFYWYRQILGQKVEFLVSFYNNEISEKSEIFDDQFSVERPDGSNFTLKIRSTKLEDSAMYFCASIRQGAGETQYFGPGTRLLVL.